This T cell receptor beta chain was observed in a study of T cell responses to AZD1222 COVID-19 vaccine. Germline-derived CDR1 and CDR2 are MNHEY and SMNVEV (reference sequence). CDR3 length: 14 residues. TCRdb keeps only in-frame clones here, not all; method: immunoSEQ multiplex PCR. The repertoire holds about 150,000 clones, about 92% seen once, with approximately 3.6% in the top ten. As for this clone: A junction boundary mismatches the germline segment, possibly from a read error.

The receptor comes from an adult who received the AZD1222 COVID-19 vaccine. The material sequenced was peripheral blood, taken 28 days after the second AZD1222 dose. V is TRBV27 and J is TRBJ2-6; unclear D gene. The CDR3 reads CASSLSSGANVLTF. The CDR3 region has the DNA TGTGCCAGCAGTCTATCTTCTGGGGCCAACGTCCTGACTTTC.